These 22 T cell receptor beta chains were all obtained from the same sample, sequenced in a study of human T cells and chemical hapten exposure. Time point meaning: patch test 2, 6 weeks after DPC sensitization. Treatment indicated: therapeutic diphenylcyclopropenone sensitization with weekly scalp DPC. One entry per CDR3 protein results from TCRdb running MiXCR on the RACE reads. The table shows just over 350,000 distinct CDR3 sequences, with roughly 6.3% occurring only once. The sample consisted of whole blood, taken in connection with sensitization to the hapten diphenylcyclopropenone (DPC). These receptor sequences come from a woman between 18 and 29 years old with alopecia areata. Some clones in this sample may be carry-over from other donors' samples.

This clonotype has at least ten counts. The chain combines TRBV2 with TRBJ1-4; the D gene is possibly TRBD1 (6 bases). The V gene's germline CDR1 is SNHLY and CDR2 FYNNEI. With 7 bases removed from V and 4 bases from J, the gap between germline ends came to 13 bases. CDR3 length equals 14 residues. CDR3 sequence: CASKRAGDNEKLFF. The CDR3 bases are TGTGCCAGCAAGCGGGCAGGGGATAATGAAAAACTGTTTTTT.

The table lists this clonotype with many counts. This chain uses TRBV6-2 or TRBV6-3 with TRBJ2-3; no firm D call. The CDR3 is 16 residues long. Between the trimmed V and J ends, which lost 0 bases and 6 bases, there was a span of 16 bases. Germline lookup yields CDR1 MNHEY and CDR2 SVGEGT. The CDR3 DNA reads TGTGCCAGCAGTTACTCCCCTCTAGACATTTCGGATACGCAGTATTTT. Translation gives CASSYSPLDISDTQYF.

At least ten counts were recorded for this clonotype. The chain is built from TRBV10-3 and TRBJ1-2; no firm D call. With 7 bases removed from V and 2 bases from J, the gap between germline ends came to 14 bases. CDR1 and CDR2 (germline): ENHRY, SYGVKD. The CDR3 is 14 residues long. CDR3 amino acids: CAINQNSRNYGYTF. The CDR3 region has the DNA TGTGCCATCAATCAAAATTCTCGCAACTATGGCTACACCTTC.

As for this clonotype: A read error is possible here, since a much larger clone lies one base away. This sequence joins TRBV7-2 and TRBJ2-3, with 7 bases identical to TRBD2. In germline, CDR1 is SGHTA, CDR2 FQGNSA. This CDR3 is built from 16 residues. Written as DNA, the CDR3 is TGTGTCAGCAGCTTAGAGTGGGGGGGAAGAGGAAATACGCAGTATTTT. The encoded protein is CVSSLEWGGRGNTQYF.

The sample holds many counts of this clonotype. This chain links TRBV7-2 with TRBJ1-1; D unclear. The length of the CDR3 is 14 residues. Germline V lookup: CDR1 SGHTA, CDR2 FQGNSA. The germline V and J ends were trimmed by 7 bases and 7 bases, with 19 bases remaining between them. The CDR3 DNA reads TGTGCCAGCACCCCGAAGGTCGGGCGAAGTGAAGCTTTCTTT. Amino acids: CASTPKVGRSEAFF.

The J gene is TRBJ1-5, the V gene TRBV15; 9 bases map to TRBD1. V shed 5 bases, J shed 4 bases, and the junction held 6 bases outside the gene matches. Per the germline V gene, CDR1 is LNHNV and CDR2 is YYDKDF (reference sequence). This CDR3 comprises 15 residues. The chain's CDR3 is CATSGQGSANQPQHF. The CDR3 nucleotides read TGTGCCACCAGCGGACAGGGGTCAGCAAATCAGCCCCAGCATTTT.

This clonotype was observed a handful of times. The rearrangement joins TRBV28 to TRBJ2-3; D remains unclear. The CDR3 has 13 amino acids. Looked up from germline, CDR1 is MDHEN and CDR2 is SYDVKM. V lost 4 bases and J lost 5, with 10 bases in between. CDR3 DNA sequence: TGTGCCAGCAGTTCCACTCGCGAAGATACGCAGTATTTT. Protein product: CASSSTREDTQYF.

This clonotype appeared many times. V usage is TRBV29-1 and J usage is TRBJ1-6; TRBD1 aligns across 11 bases. J gave up 6 bases and V 6 bases, and 1 base lay outside the gene matches. Germline V CDR1 and CDR2: SQVTM, ANQGSEA. The CDR3 spans 13 residues. DNA for the CDR3: TGCAGCGTCGGACAGGGGGCTAATTCACCCCTCCACTTT. This sequence encodes CSVGQGANSPLHF.

The count of this clonotype is one. A far larger clone is only one base removed, so a read error is likely. The chain has TRBV7-9 and TRBJ2-2, with D hard to call. V was cut by 5 bases and J by 3 bases, with 4 bases left in between. CDR1 and CDR2 from the germline V gene are SEHNR and FQNEAQ (reference sequence). This CDR3 has 12 amino acids. The CDR3 DNA reads TGTGCCAGCAGCCGGTACACCGGGGAGCTGTTTTTT. Translation gives CASSRYTGELFF.

The rearrangement links TRBV4-2 to TRBJ2-2; 9 positions match TRBD2. CDR1 and CDR2 from the germline V gene are LGHNA and YNFKEQ. The CDR3 has 15 residues. The V and J ends lost 0 bases and 6 bases, in that order; junction bases with no gene match: 2. In nucleotides, the CDR3 is TGTGCCAGCAGCCAAGATGCGGGGGGGCCCGGGGAGCTGTTTTTT. It is translated as CASSQDAGGPGELFF.

The V gene is TRBV20-1, the J gene TRBJ2-7, with 7 bases aligning to TRBD2. The germline V gene has CDR1 DFQATT and CDR2 SNEGSKA (reference sequence). V lost 0 bases to trimming and J lost 2 bases; unmatched junction nucleotides: 4. The CDR3 runs to 14 residues. The CDR3 region has the DNA TGCAGTGCTAGAGAGGGGAGGGGAACCTACGAGCAGTACTTC. Its translation is CSAREGRGTYEQYF.

This clonotype was found many times. The genes are TRBV7-9 and TRBJ1-1; tentatively, D is TRBD1 (6 bases). The CDR3 totals 14 residues. CDR1 SEHNR and CDR2 FQNEAQ come from the germline V gene (reference sequence). V lost 4 bases and J 4 bases, leaving 13 bases between the germline ends. This CDR3 reads CASSSSGASTEAFF. CDR3 nucleotides: TGTGCCAGCAGCTCATCAGGGGCTTCCACTGAAGCTTTCTTT.

This clonotype occurred a few times. This chain links TRBV7-9 with TRBJ2-3, with D perhaps TRBD2 (7 bases). The CDR3 is 17 residues long. Germline-derived CDR1 and CDR2 are SEHNR and FQNEAQ (reference sequence). The V gene lost 6 bases and the J gene lost 5 bases, with 24 bases spanning the gap. The CDR3 sequence is CASSTLSGGLGKDTQYF. In nucleotides, the CDR3 is TGTGCCAGCAGTACCTTGTCGGGGGGCCTCGGGAAAGATACGCAGTATTTT. Full variable domain (outside the CDR3, taken from reference TRBV7-9 and TRBJ2-3): DTGVSQNPRHKITKRGQNVTFRCDPISEHNRLYWYRQTLGQGPEFLTYFQNEAQLEKSRLLSDRFSAERPKGSFSTLEIQRTEQGDSAMYLCASSTLSGGLGKDTQYFGPGTRLTVL.

The chain employs TRBV12-3 or TRBV12-4 and TRBJ1-2; D is ambiguous. The length of the CDR3 is 12 residues. The ends were cut back, 6 bases at V and 5 bases at J, with 10 bases in the middle. The DNA of the CDR3 is TGTGCCAGCAGCCAGGCCGAATATGGCTACACCTTC. It codes for CASSQAEYGYTF.

The table lists this clonotype with a few counts. The rearrangement uses TRBV5-6 and TRBJ1-3, with no clear D. The germline V gene has CDR1 SGHDT and CDR2 YYEEEE. V was trimmed by 1 base and J by 0 bases, leaving 8 bases between them. The CDR3 runs to 15 residues. The CDR3 sequence: CASSLWQASGNTIYF. For the CDR3, the DNA is TGTGCCAGCAGCTTGTGGCAGGCCTCTGGAAACACCATATATTTT.

The chain combines TRBV7-8 with TRBJ2-3; 7 nucleotides line up with TRBD2. Germline-derived CDR1 and CDR2 are SGHVS and FQNEAQ. Losses at the gene ends were 5 bases for V and 6 bases for J; bases not matched to a gene: 5. This CDR3 spans 13 amino acids. The CDR3 coding sequence is TGTGCCAGCAGCCGGGGAGGGATGGATACGCAGTATTTT. It translates to CASSRGGMDTQYF.

The chain links TRBV7-8 to TRBJ1-5; D is possibly TRBD1 (6 bases). The germline V gene has CDR1 SGHVS and CDR2 FQNEAQ. V gave up 2 bases and J gave up 0 bases, with 17 bases separating them. The length of the CDR3 is 18 residues. The CDR3 DNA is TGTGCCAGCAGCTTAAGGGGGGACCGATTTTATAGCAATCAGCCCCAGCATTTT. As protein: CASSLRGDRFYSNQPQHF.

This clonotype appeared many times. The chain employs TRBV20-1 and TRBJ2-7; D uncertain. Trimming removed 3 bases at V and 3 bases at J, with 9 bases between. Germline values: CDR1 DFQATT, CDR2 SNEGSKA (reference sequence). The length of the CDR3 is 12 residues. CDR3 residues: CSASGRVYEQYF. CDR3 coding DNA: TGCAGTGCTAGCGGACGGGTCTACGAGCAGTACTTC.

This clonotype has only a few counts. J is TRBJ1-1 and V is TRBV11-2; weak D call: TRBD1 (5 bases). The CDR3 extends over 13 amino acids. The V end was cut by 3 bases, the J end by 3 bases, with 8 bases between. CDR1 is SGHAT, CDR2 FQNNGV, per germline. CDR3 region: CASSLTDYTEAFF. For the CDR3, the DNA is TGTGCCAGCAGCTTGACAGATTACACTGAAGCTTTCTTT.

V is TRBV9 and J is TRBJ2-3; D is uncertain. Trimming took 0 bases from V and 2 from J, leaving 10 bases between them. The CDR3 sequence is 15 residues long. Germline V lookup: CDR1 SGDLS, CDR2 YYNGEE. CDR3: CASSVDSVTTDTQYF. The DNA of the CDR3 is TGTGCCAGCAGCGTAGACTCCGTTACCACAGATACGCAGTATTTT.

There are many counts of this clonotype. The chain is built from TRBV20-1 and TRBJ1-4; TRBD1 might be the D (6 bases). The V and J ends lost 6 bases and 4 bases respectively, with 15 bases between them. This CDR3 has 14 amino acids. Germline CDR1 reads DFQATT; CDR2 reads SNEGSKA (reference sequence). CDR3 DNA: TGCAGTGCCAGTCAGGGGAGAGTTAATGAAAAACTGTTTTTT. Its protein product is CSASQGRVNEKLFF.

This clonotype showed up many times. The chain has TRBV20-1 and TRBJ1-2; tentatively, D is TRBD1 (6 bases). Trimming removed 1 base at V and 8 bases at J, with 11 bases between. From germline, CDR1 is DFQATT and CDR2 SNEGSKA (reference sequence). The length of the CDR3 is 12 residues. CDR3 nucleotide sequence: TGCAGTGCTAGAGTACAGGGTATCGGCTACACCTTC. Translation gives CSARVQGIGYTF.